In its sample, the clone carrying this TCR beta chain was seen many times. The antigen is not known. The read terminates 3 residues ahead of where the CDR3 ends, so the germline J gene completes it. Repertoires were generated with immunoSEQ multiplex PCR, while TCRdb's copy carries only in-frame clones and drops some. The data show more than 45,000 clones, with none appearing a single time. The data stem from a study of T cell clonality in common variable immunodeficiency. Regarding the study as a whole: CVID subjects shared fewer TCRbeta clones than healthy controls did. CVID patient heterogeneity limited repertoire-clinical complication correlations. In common variable immunodeficiency, TCR beta chains reportedly carried fewer deletions and N-nucleotide insertions. TCRbeta clonality was increased in CVID versus healthy controls.

Germline V CDR1 and CDR2: SGHRS, YFSETQ. The CDR3 contains 13 residues. V lost 5 bases, J lost 2 bases, and 10 bases lay in between. The TCR originated in a person between 18 and 75 years old in good health. The genes are TRBV5-1 and TRBJ2-5; D not resolved. The source material was peripheral blood mononuclear cells. The sequenced part of the CDR3 DNA is TGCGCCAGCAGATGGGCAGCACAAGAGACC. Its translation: CASRWAAQET. The whole CDR3 protein is CASRWAAQETQYF.